These T cell receptor beta chains were read from a single sample in a study of T cells after yellow fever vaccination. TCRdb re-called the 5' RACE reads through MiXCR, storing one row per CDR3 protein. The repertoire consists of around 260,000 distinct CDR3 sequences, with roughly 5.6% occurring once and the leading ten covering 3% to 4%. Source: CD4+ T cells sorted from PBMCs, taken on the day of the yellow fever booster vaccination. The receptors stem from a man aged 18 to 30 who received the YFV17D yellow fever vaccine. Each CDR3 is given with its conserved first and last residue. The D gene is left open where the match is weak. Where a row states a size, it is once, few, many or the class of an expanded clone; other rows omit it.

v_gene	abundance	j_gene	d_gene	CDR3aa	CDR3nt
TRBV12-3/TRBV12-4	few	TRBJ2-3	TRBD2	CASSLGTSADTQYF	TGTGCCAGCAGTTTGGGGACTAGCGCAGATACGCAGTATTTT
TRBV9	.	TRBJ1-6	TRBD1	CASSVDPGQDYSPLHF	TGTGCCAGCAGCGTAGATCCTGGACAGGACTATTCACCCCTCCACTTT
TRBV9	few	TRBJ1-6	.	CASSPRPGNSPLHF	TGTGCCAGCAGCCCCAGACCGGGGAATTCACCCCTCCACTTT
TRBV7-2	few	TRBJ2-5	TRBD2	CASSLKPPGLAEETQYF	TGTGCCAGCAGCTTAAAACCCCCGGGACTAGCGGAAGAGACCCAGTACTTC
TRBV18	many	TRBJ1-4	TRBD1	CASSYTGGGTNEKLFF	TGTGCCAGCTCGTATACAGGGGGCGGAACTAATGAAAAACTGTTTTTT
TRBV7-2	.	TRBJ2-3	.	CASRIGLAQDTQYF	TGTGCCAGCAGGATCGGGCTAGCGCAAGATACGCAGTATTTT
TRBV6-1	few	TRBJ1-4	.	CASSEQGTNEKLFF	TGTGCCAGCAGTGAACAGGGAACTAATGAAAAACTGTTTTTT
TRBV5-1	.	TRBJ1-1	TRBD1	CASSLGRDSRAFF	TGCGCCAGCAGTTTGGGGAGGGACAGTCGGGCTTTCTTT
TRBV7-9	.	TRBJ2-4	.	CASSERTSKNIQYF	TGTGCCAGCAGCGAACGGACGTCCAAAAACATTCAGTACTTC
TRBV7-7	few	TRBJ2-5	TRBD2	CASSPGSGGQEIQYF	TGTGCCAGCAGCCCGGGGAGCGGGGGCCAAGAGATCCAGTACTTC
TRBV5-1	many	TRBJ2-3	.	CASSSGQSTDTQYF	TGCGCCAGCAGCTCCGGACAGAGCACAGATACGCAGTATTTT
TRBV3-1	few	TRBJ2-4	.	CASSQELAKNIQYF	TGTGCCAGCAGCCAAGAACTAGCCAAAAACATTCAGTACTTC
TRBV7-2	many	TRBJ1-4	.	CASSLGGQGEKLFF	TGTGCCAGCAGCTTAGGGGGGCAGGGCGAAAAACTGTTTTTT
TRBV5-1	few	TRBJ2-7	.	CASSLAQGYEQYF	TGCGCCAGCAGCTTGGCGCAGGGCTACGAGCAGTACTTC
TRBV11-1	many	TRBJ1-1	TRBD1	CASIPGTGGYTEAFF	TGTGCCAGCATTCCGGGGACAGGGGGTTACACTGAAGCTTTCTTT
TRBV15	.	TRBJ2-2	.	CATSRAATNFRGGELFF	TGTGCCACCAGCAGAGCCGCGACTAACTTTAGGGGCGGGGAGCTGTTTTTT
TRBV7-2	.	TRBJ1-2	.	CASSLRLVNYGYTF	TGTGCCAGCAGCTTAAGATTGGTCAACTATGGCTACACCTTC
TRBV20-1	.	TRBJ2-5	TRBD2	CSAPIAGLGETQYF	TGCAGTGCCCCTATAGCGGGTTTAGGAGAGACCCAGTACTTC
TRBV12-3/TRBV12-4	.	TRBJ1-4	TRBD1	CASSSGNLGTGTEKLFF	TGTGCCAGCAGTTCCGGGAACTTAGGGACAGGTACTGAAAAACTGTTTTTT
TRBV20-1	few	TRBJ1-4	TRBD1	CSASHGTGNEKLFF	TGCAGTGCTAGCCACGGGACAGGGAATGAAAAACTGTTTTTT
TRBV20-1	few	TRBJ1-1	.	CSVRRVGLNTEAFF	TGCAGTGTCCGGAGGGTGGGGCTGAACACTGAAGCTTTCTTT
TRBV5-1	many	TRBJ2-3	TRBD2	CASSLAGGDTQYF	TGTGCCAGCAGCCTAGCGGGGGGGGATACGCAGTATTTT